Following are 9 T cell receptor beta chains from one sample sequenced in a study of blood T cells in healthy people across ages (dated by TCRdb to about 2015). The library was obtained by 5' RACE. The run used an Illumina HiSeq 2500. A second PCR of about 6 to 11 cycles was performed with a sample-barcoded 5' primer and a J-beta primer mix. The public reads were quality trimmed at Q25 with fastp and then assembled into clones with MiXCR by TCRdb, keeping productive beta chains. CDR3 protein duplicates are merged, each entry listing the most common genes and DNA. The sample yields 550,000 to 650,000 distinct CDR3 sequences; about 27% were counted once. About 3.3% of the sample comes from the top ten. In addition, the sample was reused for a study of T cells of mothers and their children.

What was sequenced was blood. The receptors here all came from a boy aged 2 to 10 in good health.

This clonotype was counted a few times. The rearrangement uses TRBV6-2 or TRBV6-3 and TRBJ2-1; 12 bases are a match to TRBD2. The CDR3 consists of 17 residues. Germline lookup yields CDR1 MNHEY and CDR2 SVGEGT. The ends lost 3 bases at V and 5 bases at J; junction bases unmatched: 8. The CDR3 protein is CASSYRLAGGPDNEQFF. The CDR3 nucleotides are TGTGCCAGCAGTTATAGGCTAGCGGGGGGGCCCGACAATGAGCAGTTCTTC.

Comments on this clonotype: At one boundary the junction diverges from the germline segment, which might be a read error. This chain uses TRBV27 with TRBJ2-7; 10 bases are shared with TRBD1. The germline CDR1 and CDR2 sequences are MNHEY and SMNVEV (reference sequence). This CDR3 region has 16 residues. The CDR3 coding sequence is TGTGCCAGCAGTAACTCCGGGACAGGGGTTTTCTACGAGCAGTGCTTC. Translated, it gives CASSNSGTGVFYEQCF.

J is TRBJ1-1 and V is TRBV29-1; 7 nucleotides agree with TRBD1. This CDR3 has 12 residues. V lost 5 bases and J lost 2; bases outside the gene matches: 2. Germline V gene lookup returns CDR1 SQVTM and CDR2 ANQGSEA. CDR3 sequence reads: CSVQGVNTEAFF. CDR3 nucleotides: TGCAGCGTTCAGGGGGTTAACACTGAAGCTTTCTTT.

The chain has TRBV27 and TRBJ2-2; D is perhaps TRBD1 (5 bases). CDR3 size: 14 residues. V was shortened by 6 bases and J by 3 bases, with 11 bases between the two germline ends. In germline, CDR1 is MNHEY, CDR2 SMNVEV (reference sequence). CDR3 coding DNA: TGTGCCAGCAGGGTGGGGCTGTACACCGGGGAGCTGTTTTTT. Its translation: CASRVGLYTGELFF.

This chain joins TRBV29-1 and TRBJ2-7, with 16 bases lining up with TRBD2. Trimming removed 6 bases from V and 3 bases from J; junction bases left unmatched: 8. The germline gives CDR1 SQVTM, CDR2 ANQGSEA. The CDR3 sequence is 16 residues long. The CDR3 DNA reads TGCAGCGTCGAGGGACTAGCGGGAGGGCGAGACTACGAGCAGTACTTC. It yields the protein CSVEGLAGGRDYEQYF.

The V call is TRBV5-5, the J call TRBJ2-5; 8 positions agree with TRBD2. Per germline, CDR1 SGHKS and CDR2 YYEKEE (reference sequence). The CDR3 spans 14 residues. J gave up 5 bases and V 3 bases, and 6 bases lay outside the gene matches. CDR3 loop: CASSSGTRLETQYF. Here the CDR3 DNA reads TGTGCCAGCAGCTCGGGGACTAGGCTGGAGACCCAGTACTTC. The full variable domain, its missing parts supplied by reference TRBV5-5 and TRBJ2-5, is DAGVTQSPTHLIKTRGQQVTLRCSPISGHKSVSWYQQVLGQGPQFIFQYYEKEERGRGNFPDRFSARQFPNYSSELNVNALLLGDSALYLCASSSGTRLETQYFGPGTRLLVL.

The chain couples TRBV20-1 to TRBJ2-5; tentative D call: TRBD1 (5 bases). The last part of the DNA fits TRBJ2-1 better; the J call may be wrong. Germline CDR1 DFQATT, CDR2 SNEGSKA (reference sequence). This CDR3 is 15 amino acids long. The CDR3 DNA is TGCAGTGCTAGAGGGTCTAGGGGCCTATTAAATGAGCAGTTCTTC. This codes for CSARGSRGLLNEQFF.

CDR3 sequence reads: CASSFTERGSSPLHF. For the CDR3, the DNA is TGTGCCAGCAGTTTTACCGAGAGGGGAAGTTCACCCCTCCACTTT. V is TRBV27 and J is TRBJ1-6; the D gene is possibly TRBD1 (5 bases). The V gene's germline CDR1 is MNHEY and CDR2 SMNVEV (reference sequence). The CDR3 covers 15 residues. V lost 3 bases to trimming and J lost 9 bases, with 15 bases between them.

In its sample, this clonotype was seen a few times. The J gene is TRBJ2-4, the V gene TRBV11-2; D not certain. The CDR3 extends over 17 amino acids. Germline-derived CDR1 and CDR2 are SGHAT and FQNNGV. V was clipped by 1 base and J by 2 bases, with 15 bases between them. This chain's CDR3 is CASSLVPYGNSKNIQYF. The CDR3 DNA reads as TGTGCCAGCAGCTTAGTACCATACGGAAACTCCAAAAACATTCAGTACTTC.